Below, 14 T cell receptor beta chains from the same sample are listed, as sequenced in a study of T cell responses to AZD1222 COVID-19 vaccine. Sequencing was performed with immunoSEQ multiplex PCR; in TCRdb, only in-frame clones are kept and a portion is missing. The table shows fewer than 130,000 clones, with roughly nine tenths occurring only once. This sample comprised peripheral blood, obtained 28 days after the second AZD1222 dose. These receptors were collected from an adult who received the AZD1222 COVID-19 vaccine.

V usage is TRBV7-2 and J usage is TRBJ1-5; TRBD1 agrees at 8 bases. The germline CDR1 and CDR2 sequences are SGHTA and FQGNSA. Unmatched junction bases numbered 9, after V lost 5 bases and J lost 0 bases. The CDR3 has 17 residues. The CDR3: CASSISTGAYSNQPQHF. In DNA form, the CDR3 reads TGTGCCAGCAGCATATCGACAGGGGCCTATAGCAATCAGCCCCAGCATTTT. Full variable domain (remainder filled in from reference TRBV7-2 and TRBJ1-5): GAGVSQSPSNKVTEKGKDVELRCDPISGHTALYWYRQSLGQGLEFLIYFQGNSAPDKSGLPSDRFSAERTGGSVSTLTIQRTQQEDSAVYLCASSISTGAYSNQPQHFGDGTRLSIL.

The chain links TRBV7-8 to TRBJ1-5; TRBD1 is a possible D gene (5 bases). Germline V gene lookup returns CDR1 SGHVS and CDR2 FQNEAQ. Trimming left V 5 bases short and J 3 bases short, with 11 bases between. This CDR3 contains 14 residues. The CDR3 DNA reads TGTGCCAGCAGCCTGGAACAGGTCAATCAGCCCCAGCATTTT. Translated: CASSLEQVNQPQHF. Complete variable domain (other parts from reference TRBV7-8 and TRBJ1-5): GAGVSQSPRYKVAKRGQDVALRCDPISGHVSLFWYQQALGQGPEFLTYFQNEAQLDKSGLPSDRFFAERPEGSVSTLKIQRTQQEDSAVYLCASSLEQVNQPQHFGDGTRLSIL.

The chain joins TRBV14 to TRBJ2-1; TRBD2 is a possible D gene (5 bases). With 0 bases removed from V and 10 bases from J, the gap between germline ends came to 10 bases. This CDR3 comprises 13 residues. Germline-derived CDR1 and CDR2 are SGHDN and FVKESK. The CDR3 here is CASSQDSAREQFF. CDR3 bases: TGTGCCAGCAGCCAAGATAGCGCCAGAGAGCAGTTCTTC. The full variable domain, in which reference TRBV14 and TRBJ2-1 provide the parts outside the CDR3, is EAGVTQFPSHSVIEKGQTVTLRCDPISGHDNLYWYRRVMGKEIKFLLHFVKESKQDESGMPNNRFLAERTGGTYSTLKVQPAELEDSGVYFCASSQDSAREQFFGPGTRLTVL.

This chain uses TRBV3-1 (or the pseudogene TRBV3-2) with TRBJ1-1; unclear D gene. In germline, CDR1 is LGHDT, CDR2 YNNKEL (reference sequence). V was clipped by 1 base and J by 9 bases, with 9 bases between them. There are 12 residues in the CDR3. CDR3: CASSQVNRKAFF. The CDR3 DNA is TGTGCCAGCAGCCAAGTGAACAGAAAAGCTTTCTTT.

This sequence joins TRBV5-1 and TRBJ2-3; the D gene is possibly TRBD1 (5 bases). V lost 2 bases and J lost 5, with 9 bases in between. CDR1 SGHRS and CDR2 YFSETQ come from the germline V gene. This CDR3 comprises 13 residues. The CDR3 here is CASSFSRGDTQYF. The CDR3 DNA sequence: TGCGCCAGCAGCTTCTCAAGGGGAGATACGCAGTATTTT.

This clone was detected only once. The chain couples TRBV5-8 to TRBJ1-5, with 12 bases that match TRBD1. V was pared by 3 bases and J by 5 bases, with 3 bases of the junction left unmatched. The CDR3 runs 15 residues. Per the germline V gene, CDR1 is SGHTS and CDR2 is YDEGEE. This chain's CDR3 is CASSYGTGGYQPQHF. The CDR3 nucleotides are TGTGCCAGCAGCTACGGGACAGGGGGCTATCAGCCCCAGCATTTT. The entire variable domain, with the rest obtained from reference TRBV5-8 and TRBJ1-5, is as follows: EAGVTQSPTHLIKTRGQQATLRCSPISGHTSVYWYQQALGLGLQFLLWYDEGEERNRGNFPPRFSGRQFPNYSSELNVNALELEDSALYLCASSYGTGGYQPQHFGDGTRLSIL.

This clone was recorded a few times. The genes are TRBV7-8 and TRBJ1-6; D is possibly TRBD1 (5 bases). Germline V gives CDR1 SGHVS, CDR2 FQNEAQ. Between the trimmed V and J ends, which lost 5 bases and 4 bases, there was a span of 12 bases. CDR3 length equals 15 residues. CDR3 protein: CASSKRRAYNSPLHF. The CDR3 coding sequence is TGTGCCAGCAGCAAACGCAGGGCTTATAATTCACCCCTCCACTTT.

The CDR3 sequence: CASSPRTEFEAFF. As DNA, the CDR3 is TGTGCCAGCAGTCCACGAACGGAGTTTGAAGCTTTCTTT. The rearrangement uses TRBV27 and TRBJ1-1; no clear D gene. Germline CDR1 MNHEY, CDR2 SMNVEV (reference sequence). This CDR3 comprises 13 residues. V lost 5 bases and J 7 bases, leaving 14 bases between the germline ends.

The J gene is TRBJ2-4, the V gene TRBV28; D gene uncertain. The CDR3 contains 12 residues. The V gene lost 2 bases and the J gene lost 6 bases, with 5 bases spanning the gap. CDR1 is MDHEN, CDR2 SYDVKM, per germline. The CDR3, as DNA: TGTGCCAGCAGTTTACCCTCAAACATTCAGTACTTC. Its translation: CASSLPSNIQYF.

The rearrangement links TRBV2 to TRBJ1-6; D perhaps matches TRBD1 (5 bases). CDR1 SNHLY and CDR2 FYNNEI come from the germline V gene. The V and J ends lost 2 bases and 7 bases respectively, with 12 bases between them. This CDR3 spans 15 amino acids. The CDR3, as DNA: TGTGCCAGCAGTGAAACCCCAGGGAACAATTCACCCCTCCACTTT. It yields the protein CASSETPGNNSPLHF.

This chain uses TRBV7-2 with TRBJ2-1; 9 bases align to TRBD1. J gave up 3 bases and V 6 bases, and 9 bases lay outside the gene matches. Germline V CDR1 and CDR2: SGHTA, FQGNSA. This CDR3 has 16 residues. For the CDR3, the DNA is TGTGCCAGCAGTTTATCGGGACAGGGCCGCTACAATGAGCAGTTCTTC. Encoded protein: CASSLSGQGRYNEQFF.

This rearrangement joins TRBV7-8 to TRBJ1-5, with D uncertain. CDR1 is SGHVS, CDR2 FQNEAQ, per germline. The CDR3 totals 14 residues. Trimming removed 1 base from V and 4 bases from J, with 8 bases in between. CDR3 sequence (DNA): TGTGCCAGCAGCTTAGATTATACAAATCAGCCCCAGCATTTT. Translating it yields CASSLDYTNQPQHF.

The rearrangement links TRBV7-6 to TRBJ2-3; perhaps TRBD2 as D (5 bases). In germline, CDR1 is SGHVS, CDR2 FNYEAQ. V lost 1 base and J lost 6, with 14 bases in between. The CDR3 sequence is 15 residues long. CDR3 in DNA: TGTGCCAGCAGCTTAGGTGGGAGTAGATTGGATACGCAGTATTTT. This gives the protein CASSLGGSRLDTQYF.

The chain is built from TRBV4-2 and TRBJ2-7; the match to TRBD1 covers 7 bases. The J segment lost 2 bases and the V segment lost 0 bases, leaving 10 bases of the junction unmatched. This CDR3 contains 17 residues. Germline CDR1 reads LGHNA; CDR2 reads YNFKEQ. This CDR3 reads CASSQDAGTANPYEQYF. The CDR3 DNA reads as TGTGCCAGCAGCCAAGACGCTGGGACAGCTAATCCCTACGAGCAGTACTTC.